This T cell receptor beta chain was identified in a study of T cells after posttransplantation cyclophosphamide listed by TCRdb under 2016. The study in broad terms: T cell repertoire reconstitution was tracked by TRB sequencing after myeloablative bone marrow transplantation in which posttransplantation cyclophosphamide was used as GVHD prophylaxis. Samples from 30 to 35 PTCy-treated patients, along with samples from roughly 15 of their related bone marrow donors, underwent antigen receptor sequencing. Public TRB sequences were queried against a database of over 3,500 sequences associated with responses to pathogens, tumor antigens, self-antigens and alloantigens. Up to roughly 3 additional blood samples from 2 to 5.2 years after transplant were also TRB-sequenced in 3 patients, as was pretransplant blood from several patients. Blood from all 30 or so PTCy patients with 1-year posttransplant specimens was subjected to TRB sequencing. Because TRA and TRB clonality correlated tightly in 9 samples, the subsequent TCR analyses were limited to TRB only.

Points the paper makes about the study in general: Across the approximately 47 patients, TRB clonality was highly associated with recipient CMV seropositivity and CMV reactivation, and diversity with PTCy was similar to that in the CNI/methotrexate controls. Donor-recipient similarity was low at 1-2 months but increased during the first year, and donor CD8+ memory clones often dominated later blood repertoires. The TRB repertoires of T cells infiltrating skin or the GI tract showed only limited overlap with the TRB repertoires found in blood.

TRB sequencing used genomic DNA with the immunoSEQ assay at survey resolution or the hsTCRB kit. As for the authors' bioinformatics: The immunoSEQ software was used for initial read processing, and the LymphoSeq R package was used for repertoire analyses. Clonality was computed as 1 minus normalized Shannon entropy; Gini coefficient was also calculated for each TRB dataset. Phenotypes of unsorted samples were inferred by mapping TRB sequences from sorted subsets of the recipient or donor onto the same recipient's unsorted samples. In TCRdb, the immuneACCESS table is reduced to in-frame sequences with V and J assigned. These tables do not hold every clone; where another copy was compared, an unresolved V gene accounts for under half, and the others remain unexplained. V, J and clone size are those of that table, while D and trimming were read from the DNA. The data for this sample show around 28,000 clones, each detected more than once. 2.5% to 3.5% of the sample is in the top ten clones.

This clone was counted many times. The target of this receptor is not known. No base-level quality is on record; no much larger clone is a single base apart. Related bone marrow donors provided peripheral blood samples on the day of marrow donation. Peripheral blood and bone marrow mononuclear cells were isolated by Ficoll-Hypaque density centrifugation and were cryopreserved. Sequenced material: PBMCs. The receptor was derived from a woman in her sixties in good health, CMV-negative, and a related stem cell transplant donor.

The sequenced DNA is TGTGCCAGCACCGAGGGGGTTCCAAATTCACCCCTCCACTTT. Its protein is CASTEGVPNSPLHF. Recombination connected TRBV2 to TRBJ1-6; matching of 6 bases hints at TRBD1 as the D gene. The germline V gene encodes CDR1 SNHLY and CDR2 FYNNEI. The V and J ends are trimmed by 7 bases and 7 bases, leaving 14 bases between them. The CDR3, from cysteine to phenylalanine, totals 14 residues. Of the read, only the CDR3 DNA is kept; its 42 bases are in frame from base 1.